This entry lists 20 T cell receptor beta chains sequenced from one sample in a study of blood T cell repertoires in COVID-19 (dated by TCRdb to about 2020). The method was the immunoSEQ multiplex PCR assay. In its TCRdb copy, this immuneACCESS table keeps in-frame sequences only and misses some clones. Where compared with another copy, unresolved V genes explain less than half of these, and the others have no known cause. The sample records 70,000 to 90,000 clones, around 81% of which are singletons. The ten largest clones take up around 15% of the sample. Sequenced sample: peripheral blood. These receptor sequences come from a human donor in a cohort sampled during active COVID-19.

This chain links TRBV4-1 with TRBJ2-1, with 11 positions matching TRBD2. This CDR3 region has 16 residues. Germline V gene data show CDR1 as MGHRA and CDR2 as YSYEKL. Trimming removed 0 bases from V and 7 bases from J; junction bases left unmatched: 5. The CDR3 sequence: CASSQEGASGGNEQFF. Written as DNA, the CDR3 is TGCGCCAGCAGCCAAGAAGGGGCTAGCGGGGGGAATGAGCAGTTCTTC.

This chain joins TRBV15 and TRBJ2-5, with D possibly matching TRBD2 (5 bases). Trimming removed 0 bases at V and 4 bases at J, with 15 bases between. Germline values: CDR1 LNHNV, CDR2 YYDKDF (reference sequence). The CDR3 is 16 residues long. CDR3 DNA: TGTGCCACCAGCAGAGATGACGGGGTATGGGGAGAGACCCAGTACTTC. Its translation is CATSRDDGVWGETQYF. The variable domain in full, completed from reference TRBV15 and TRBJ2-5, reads DAMVIQNPRYQVTQFGKPVTLSCSQTLNHNVMYWYQQKSSQAPKLLFHYYDKDFNNEADTPDNFQSRRPNTSFCFLDIRSPGLGDTAMYLCATSRDDGVWGETQYFGPGTRLLVL.

DNA for the CDR3: TGTGCCAGCTCGACAAGAGGGTCATTCGGGGACAATGAGCAGTTCTTC. Translated: CASSTRGSFGDNEQFF. The rearrangement links TRBV18 to TRBJ2-1, with D perhaps matching TRBD2 (5 bases). Trimming removed 6 bases from V and 5 bases from J, with 20 bases in between. Germline lookup yields CDR1 KGHSH and CDR2 LQKENI. This CDR3 has 16 amino acids.

This chain's CDR3 is CASSLADMNTEAFF. The CDR3 DNA is TGTGCCAGCAGTCTTGCGGACATGAACACTGAAGCTTTCTTT. The chain has TRBV6-5 and TRBJ1-1; perhaps TRBD1 as D (5 bases). Germline CDR1 is MNHEY and CDR2 is SVGAGI. The length of the CDR3 is 14 residues. The V gene lost 5 bases and the J gene lost 0 bases, with 10 bases spanning the gap.

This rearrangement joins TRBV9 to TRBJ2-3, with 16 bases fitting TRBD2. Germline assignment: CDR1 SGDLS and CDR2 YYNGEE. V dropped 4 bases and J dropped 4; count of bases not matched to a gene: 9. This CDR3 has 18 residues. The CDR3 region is CASSPHKGTSGRADTQYF. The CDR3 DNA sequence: TGTGCCAGCAGCCCTCATAAGGGGACTAGCGGGAGGGCAGATACGCAGTATTTT.

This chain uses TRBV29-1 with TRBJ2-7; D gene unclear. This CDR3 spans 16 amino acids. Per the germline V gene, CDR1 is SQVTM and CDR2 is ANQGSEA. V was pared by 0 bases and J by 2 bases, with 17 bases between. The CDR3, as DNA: TGCAGCGTTGAAGATCCGGCAGGCTCCGGCACCTACGAGCAGTACTTC. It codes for CSVEDPAGSGTYEQYF.

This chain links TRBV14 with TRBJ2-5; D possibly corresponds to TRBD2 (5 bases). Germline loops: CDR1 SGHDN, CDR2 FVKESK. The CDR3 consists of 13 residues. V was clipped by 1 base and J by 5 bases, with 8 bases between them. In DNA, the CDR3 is TGTGCCAGCAGCCAAGTACCGGGGGAGACCCAGTACTTC. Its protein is CASSQVPGETQYF.

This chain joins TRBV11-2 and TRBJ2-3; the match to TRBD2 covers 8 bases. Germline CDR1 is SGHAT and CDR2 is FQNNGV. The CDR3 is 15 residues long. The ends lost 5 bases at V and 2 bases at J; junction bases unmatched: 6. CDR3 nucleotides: TGTGCCAGCAGCCTTAGCGGGACTTTCACAGATACGCAGTATTTT. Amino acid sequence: CASSLSGTFTDTQYF.

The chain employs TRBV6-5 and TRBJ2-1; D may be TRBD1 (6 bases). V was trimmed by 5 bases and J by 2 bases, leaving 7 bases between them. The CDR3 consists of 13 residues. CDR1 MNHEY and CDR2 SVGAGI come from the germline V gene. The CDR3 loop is CASSRTAYNEQFF. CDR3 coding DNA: TGTGCCAGCAGTCGGACAGCCTACAATGAGCAGTTCTTC.

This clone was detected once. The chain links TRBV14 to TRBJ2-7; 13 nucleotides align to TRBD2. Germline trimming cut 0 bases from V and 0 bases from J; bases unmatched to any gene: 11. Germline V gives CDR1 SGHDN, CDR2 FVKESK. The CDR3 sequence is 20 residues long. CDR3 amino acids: CASSQDYSTSGGPFSYEQYF. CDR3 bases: TGTGCCAGCAGCCAAGATTACTCGACTAGCGGGGGGCCCTTCTCCTACGAGCAGTACTTC.

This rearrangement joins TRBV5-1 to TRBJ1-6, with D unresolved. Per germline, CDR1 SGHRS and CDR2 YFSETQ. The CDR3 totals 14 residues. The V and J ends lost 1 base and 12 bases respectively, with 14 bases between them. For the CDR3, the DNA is TGCGCCAGCAGCTTGCACACAGAAGAAGGACCCCTCCACTTT. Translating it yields CASSLHTEEGPLHF. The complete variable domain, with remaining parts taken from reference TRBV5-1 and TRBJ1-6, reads KAGVTQTPRYLIKTRGQQVTLSCSPISGHRSVSWYQQTPGQGLQFLFEYFSETQRNKGNFPGRFSGRQFSNSRSEMNVSTLELGDSALYLCASSLHTEEGPLHFGNGTRLTVT.

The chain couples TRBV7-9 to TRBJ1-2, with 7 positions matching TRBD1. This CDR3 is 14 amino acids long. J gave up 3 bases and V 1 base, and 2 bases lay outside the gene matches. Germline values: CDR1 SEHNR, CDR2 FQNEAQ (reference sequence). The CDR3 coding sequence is TGTGCCAGCAGCTTAGAGCAGGGGGACTATGGCTACACCTTC. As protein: CASSLEQGDYGYTF.

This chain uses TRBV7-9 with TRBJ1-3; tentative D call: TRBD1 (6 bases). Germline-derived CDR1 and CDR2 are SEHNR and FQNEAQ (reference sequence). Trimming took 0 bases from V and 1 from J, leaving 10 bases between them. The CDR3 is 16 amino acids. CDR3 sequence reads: CASSLAQGGSGNTIYF. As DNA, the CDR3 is TGTGCCAGCAGCTTAGCACAGGGTGGGTCTGGAAACACCATATATTTT.

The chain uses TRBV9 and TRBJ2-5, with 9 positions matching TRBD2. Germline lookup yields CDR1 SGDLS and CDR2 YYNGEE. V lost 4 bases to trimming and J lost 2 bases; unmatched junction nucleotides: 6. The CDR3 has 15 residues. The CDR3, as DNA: TGTGCCAGCAGCACGAGCGGGAGGCCACAAGAGACCCAGTACTTC. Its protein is CASSTSGRPQETQYF.

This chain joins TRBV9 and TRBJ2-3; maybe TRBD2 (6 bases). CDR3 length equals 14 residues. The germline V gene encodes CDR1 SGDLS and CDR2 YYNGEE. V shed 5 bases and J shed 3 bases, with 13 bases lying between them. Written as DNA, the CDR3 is TGTGCCAGCAGTATTTACGGGGGAACAGATACGCAGTATTTT. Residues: CASSIYGGTDTQYF.

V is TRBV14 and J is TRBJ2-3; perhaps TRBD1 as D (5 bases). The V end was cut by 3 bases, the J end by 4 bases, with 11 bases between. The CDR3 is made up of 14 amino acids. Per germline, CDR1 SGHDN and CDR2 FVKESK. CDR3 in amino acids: CASSQLTGADTQYF. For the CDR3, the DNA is TGTGCCAGCAGCCAGCTAACAGGAGCAGATACGCAGTATTTT.

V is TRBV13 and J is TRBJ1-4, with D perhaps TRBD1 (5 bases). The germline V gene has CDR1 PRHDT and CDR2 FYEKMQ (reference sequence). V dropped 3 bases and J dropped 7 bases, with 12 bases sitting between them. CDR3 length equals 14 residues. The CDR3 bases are TGTGCCAGCAGCTTGGCCGCGCAGGGTGAAAAACTGTTTTTT. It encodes CASSLAAQGEKLFF. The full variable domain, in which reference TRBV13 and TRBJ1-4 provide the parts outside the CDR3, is AAGVIQSPRHLIKEKRETATLKCYPIPRHDTVYWYQQGPGQDPQFLISFYEKMQSDKGSIPDRFSAQQFSDYHSELNMSSLELGDSALYFCASSLAAQGEKLFFGSGTQLSVL.

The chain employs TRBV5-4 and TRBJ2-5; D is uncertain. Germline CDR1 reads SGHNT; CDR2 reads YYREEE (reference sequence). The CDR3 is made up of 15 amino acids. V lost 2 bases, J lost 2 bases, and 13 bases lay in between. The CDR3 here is CASSLDEEAQETQYF. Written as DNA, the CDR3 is TGTGCCAGCAGCTTAGACGAGGAAGCACAAGAGACCCAGTACTTC.

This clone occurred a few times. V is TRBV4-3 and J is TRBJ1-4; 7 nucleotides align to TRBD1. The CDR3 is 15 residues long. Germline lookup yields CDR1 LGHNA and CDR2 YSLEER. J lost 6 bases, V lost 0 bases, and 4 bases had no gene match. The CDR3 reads CASSQDRQGDEKLFF. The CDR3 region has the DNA TGCGCCAGCAGCCAAGATAGGCAGGGGGATGAAAAACTGTTTTTT.

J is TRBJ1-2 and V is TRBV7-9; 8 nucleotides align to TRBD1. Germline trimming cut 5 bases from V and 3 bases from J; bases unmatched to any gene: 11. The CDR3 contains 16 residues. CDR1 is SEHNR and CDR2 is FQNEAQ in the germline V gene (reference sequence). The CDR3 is CASSDPGKQGDYGYTF. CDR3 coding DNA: TGTGCCAGCAGCGACCCCGGAAAACAGGGGGACTATGGCTACACCTTC.